This T cell receptor beta chain appears in the sequencing data of a study of early T cells in non-severe SARS-CoV-2 infection. This clonotype was observed at least ten times. The CDR3 length is 14 residues. Germline values: CDR1 MNHEY, CDR2 SVGEGT. The ends were cut back, 2 bases at V and 7 bases at J, with 12 bases in the middle. Unique molecular identifiers were affixed to single, distinct cDNA molecules. TCRdb reprocessed the 5' RACE reads via MiXCR and lists one record per CDR3 protein. The sample records fewer than 80,000 distinct CDR3 sequences, less than 15% being singletons. The sequence derives from an adult who was a healthcare worker with PCR-confirmed SARS-CoV-2 infection or an uninfected control (not recorded which). The chain is built from TRBV6-2 or TRBV6-3 and TRBJ1-5; D is unresolved. The sequenced sample was whole blood. CDR3 loop: CASSYVRTGQPQHF. CDR3 coding DNA: TGTGCCAGCAGTTACGTCCGGACGGGGCAGCCCCAGCATTTT.